These 18 T cell receptor beta chains came from one sample sequenced in a study of T cell responses to AZD1222 COVID-19 vaccine. Sequencing used immunoSEQ multiplex PCR; TCRdb keeps in-frame clones, though not all of them. The sample has about 140,000 clones; around nine tenths are singletons. Specimen: peripheral blood, collected on day 0 of AZD1222 vaccination. All receptors come from an adult in good health.

The chain couples TRBV9 to TRBJ2-1, with 7 bases fitting TRBD2. CDR3 length: 16 amino acids. After removal of 3 bases from V and 3 bases from J, the junction contained 9 bases not matched to a gene. The germline CDR1 and CDR2 sequences are SGDLS and YYNGEE. The CDR3 nucleotides read TGTGCCAGCAGCGAGCCGCGGGAGACCCTCTACAATGAGCAGTTCTTC. Protein: CASSEPRETLYNEQFF.

This clone came up a few times. The V and J genes are TRBV1 and TRBJ2-1. TRBV1 is tagged as a pseudogene. The CDR3 contains 17 residues. The CDR3 DNA reads as TGCACCAGCAGCCAACCCCGGAGAAGGGCCGAGTGCAATGAGCAGTTCTTC. Translated, it gives CTSSQPRRRAECNEQFF.

This sequence joins TRBV9 and TRBJ1-4; unclear D gene. Trimming pared 0 bases from V and 4 bases from J, leaving 13 bases between. CDR3 length: 16 amino acids. CDR1 SGDLS and CDR2 YYNGEE come from the germline V gene. CDR3 protein: CASSVESAEYNEKLFF. For the CDR3, the DNA is TGTGCCAGCAGCGTAGAATCGGCAGAATATAATGAAAAACTGTTTTTT. The whole variable domain, filled in from reference TRBV9 and TRBJ1-4, reads DSGVTQTPKHLITATGQRVTLRCSPRSGDLSVYWYQQSLDQGLQFLIQYYNGEERAKGNILERFSAQQFPDLHSELNLSSLELGDSALYFCASSVESAEYNEKLFFGSGTQLSVL.

The CDR3 DNA reads as TGTGCCAGCAGCTTCGGGGACAGGGCTGGCACTGAAGCTTTCTTT. Its translation is CASSFGDRAGTEAFF. The chain recombines TRBV5-6 with TRBJ1-1; 9 bases map to TRBD1. Germline V gene data show CDR1 as SGHDT and CDR2 as YYEEEE. Trimming removed 2 bases from V and 4 bases from J; junction bases left unmatched: 6. The length of the CDR3 is 15 residues.

The V and J genes are TRBV7-2 and TRBJ1-5; no clear D gene. Trimming cost V 4 bases and J 3 bases, with 7 bases left between them. The CDR3 is 13 amino acids. Germline CDR1 SGHTA, CDR2 FQGNSA. CDR3 amino acids: CASSSASNQPQHF. CDR3 DNA sequence: TGTGCCAGCAGCTCCGCATCCAATCAGCCCCAGCATTTT.

The J gene is TRBJ1-1, the V gene TRBV6-5; 8 nucleotides align to TRBD1. Per germline, CDR1 MNHEY and CDR2 SVGAGI. This CDR3 comprises 13 residues. V gave up 5 bases and J gave up 4 bases; unmatched junction bases: 3. For the CDR3, the DNA is TGTGCCAGCAGTCAACAGGGGGGCACTGAAGCTTTCTTT. This codes for CASSQQGGTEAFF.

V usage is TRBV28 and J usage is TRBJ1-6, with 8 bases that match TRBD1. This CDR3 region has 14 residues. V was pared by 8 bases and J by 10 bases, with 10 bases of the junction left unmatched. Germline CDR1 and CDR2: MDHEN and SYDVKM. The CDR3 bases are TGTGCCAGCTTCGGCGCCAGGGGGCAATCACCCCTCCACTTT. It codes for CASFGARGQSPLHF.

This chain joins TRBV6-2 or TRBV6-3 and TRBJ2-2, with 12 bases that match TRBD2. V shed 4 bases and J 6 bases; nucleotides not matched to a gene: 9. The CDR3 length is 17 residues. Germline V CDR1 and CDR2: MNHEY, SVGEGT. The DNA of the CDR3 is TGTGCCAGCAGTTTAGGACTAGCGGGAAGGGTCGCCGGGGAGCTGTTTTTT. It specifies CASSLGLAGRVAGELFF.

The chain combines TRBV4-1 with TRBJ1-2, with 7 bases matching TRBD1. CDR1 and CDR2 from the germline V gene are MGHRA and YSYEKL. V was clipped by 0 bases and J by 7 bases; unmatched bases: 11. This CDR3 has 16 amino acids. For the CDR3, the DNA is TGCGCCAGCAGCCAAGAGACAGGGTCTAGGCGTTCTGGCTACACCTTC. Protein sequence: CASSQETGSRRSGYTF.

This clone was observed a single time. The chain links TRBV19 to TRBJ1-5, with 8 bases identical to TRBD1. Germline CDR1 is LNHDA and CDR2 is SQIVND (reference sequence). The CDR3 runs 16 residues. V lost 2 bases, J lost 6 bases, and 9 bases stayed unmatched. This CDR3 reads CASSITGGARGQPQHF. The CDR3 DNA sequence: TGTGCCAGTAGTATAACAGGGGGGGCGCGGGGTCAGCCCCAGCATTTT.

This sequence joins TRBV19 and TRBJ2-2; D may be TRBD2 (5 bases). CDR3 length: 15 residues. V lost 2 bases, J lost 5 bases, and 12 bases lay in between. Looked up from germline, CDR1 is LNHDA and CDR2 is SQIVND (reference sequence). The CDR3 DNA reads as TGTGCCAGTAGTATAAACCTAGCAGGTACCGGGGAGCTGTTTTTT. It is translated as CASSINLAGTGELFF.

CDR3 residues: CASSLAGGNEQFF. CDR3 nucleotides: TGTGCCAGCTCACTAGCGGGAGGCAATGAGCAGTTCTTC. The chain couples TRBV18 to TRBJ2-1; 10 nucleotides align to TRBD2. Germline CDR1 and CDR2: KGHSH and LQKENI. Losses at the gene ends were 4 bases for V and 6 bases for J; bases not matched to a gene: 0. CDR3 length equals 13 residues. The whole variable domain, remainder taken from reference TRBV18 and TRBJ2-1, is NAGVMQNPRHLVRRRGQEARLRCSPMKGHSHVYWYRQLPEEGLKFMVYLQKENIIDESGMPKERFSAEFPKEGPSILRIQQVVRGDSAAYFCASSLAGGNEQFFGPGTRLTVL.

Only one count was recorded for this clone. This rearrangement joins TRBV7-2 to TRBJ2-1; D is unclear. V was cut by 2 bases and J by 9 bases, with 11 bases left in between. CDR3 length: 13 residues. Per germline, CDR1 SGHTA and CDR2 FQGNSA. The CDR3 DNA is TGTGCCAGCAGCTTATGGACGAGGAGTGAGCAGTTCTTC. Translated: CASSLWTRSEQFF.

This clone came up a few times. CDR3 sequence (DNA): TGTGCCAGCAGCCCAAGGCTGGCCGGGTTGGATGAGCAGTTCTTC. Translating it yields CASSPRLAGLDEQFF. The V call is TRBV7-3, the J call TRBJ2-1; no definite D call. V was trimmed by 5 bases and J by 8 bases, leaving 19 bases between them. Per germline, CDR1 SGHTA and CDR2 FQGTGA. The CDR3 extends over 15 amino acids.

This clone was detected only once. The gene calls are TRBV6-5 and TRBJ1-5, with 7 bases aligning to TRBD1. CDR3 length equals 14 residues. Per the germline V gene, CDR1 is MNHEY and CDR2 is SVGAGI. Trimming cost V 6 bases and J 3 bases; bases outside gene matches: 5. The CDR3 region is CASSKTGFNQPQHF. Written as DNA, the CDR3 is TGTGCCAGCAGCAAGACAGGGTTCAATCAGCCCCAGCATTTT.

The genes are TRBV5-1 and TRBJ2-7; 8 nucleotides align to TRBD2. Germline CDR1 is SGHRS and CDR2 is YFSETQ. This CDR3 has 15 residues. J was trimmed by 6 bases and V by 0 bases; bases with no gene match: 8. The DNA for the CDR3 is TGCGCCAGCAGCTTGGCGACAGGACTAGCAGCCGAGCAGTACTTC. Its protein is CASSLATGLAAEQYF.

The rearrangement links TRBV27 to TRBJ1-1, with a tentative D call TRBD1 (6 bases). Germline CDR1 MNHEY, CDR2 SMNVEV (reference sequence). The CDR3 covers 13 residues. V shed 7 bases and J shed 8 bases, with 17 bases lying between them. CDR3 DNA: TGTGCCAGCACACGGACAGAGGGGGGGGAAGCTTTCTTT. It yields the protein CASTRTEGGEAFF.

The chain carries TRBV2 and TRBJ1-3, with D uncertain. Per germline, CDR1 SNHLY and CDR2 FYNNEI. The CDR3 extends over 12 amino acids. With 8 bases removed from V and 5 bases from J, the gap between germline ends came to 10 bases. The CDR3 here is CASLGRRNTIYF. For the CDR3, the DNA is TGTGCCAGCCTTGGACGGAGAAACACCATATATTTT.